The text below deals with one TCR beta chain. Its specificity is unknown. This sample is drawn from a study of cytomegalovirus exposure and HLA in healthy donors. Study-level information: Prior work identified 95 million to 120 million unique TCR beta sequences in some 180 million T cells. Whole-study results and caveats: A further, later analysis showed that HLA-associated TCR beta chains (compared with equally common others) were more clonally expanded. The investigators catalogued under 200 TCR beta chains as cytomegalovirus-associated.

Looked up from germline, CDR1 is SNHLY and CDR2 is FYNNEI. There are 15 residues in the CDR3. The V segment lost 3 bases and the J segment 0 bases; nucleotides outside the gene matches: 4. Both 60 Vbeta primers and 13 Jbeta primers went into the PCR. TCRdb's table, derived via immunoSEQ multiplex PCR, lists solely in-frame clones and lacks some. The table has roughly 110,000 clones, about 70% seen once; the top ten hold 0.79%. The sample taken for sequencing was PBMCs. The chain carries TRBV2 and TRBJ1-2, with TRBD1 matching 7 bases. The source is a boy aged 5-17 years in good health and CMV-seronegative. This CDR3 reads CASSEGDSANYGYTF. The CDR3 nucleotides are TGTGCCAGCAGTGAGGGGGACAGCGCTAACTATGGCTACACCTTC.